This record concerns one T cell receptor beta chain sequence. Germline is not matched at one junction end, which may reflect a read error. This sample is part of a study of CD8 T cells in Susac syndrome. Reverse transcription of 0.5 to 1 ug RNA was carried out with random hexamers. MiXCR, applied by TCRdb to the immunoSEQ multiplex PCR reads, yields one record per CDR3 protein. The top ten clones hold around 0.15% of a sample with a few hundred thousand distinct CDR3 sequences, about 94% of them seen once. Germline V lookup: CDR1 DFQATT, CDR2 SNEGSKA (reference sequence). This CDR3 contains 15 residues.

The clonotype comes from a human donor with Susac syndrome. Sequencing was done on a sample of CD4+ T cells from PBMCs. V is TRBV20-1 and J is TRBJ2-1; weak D call: TRBD1 (6 bases). Here the CDR3 DNA reads TGCAGTGCTAGAGAAGTCAGGGGTACATACAATGCGCAGTTCTTC. It translates to CSAREVRGTYNAQFF.